The 18 T cell receptor beta chains presented below share a single source sample, sequenced in a study of OX40 agonist ivuxolimab in advanced cancers. Libraries were prepared by immunoSEQ multiplex PCR; TCRdb keeps only in-frame clonotypes and omits some of them. This table holds about 60,000 clones, about 89% found once. The material was CD4+ or CD8+ T cells sorted from blood, obtained in a trial of the OX40 agonist ivuxolimab. The receptors derive from an adult with an advanced solid tumor such as melanoma, head and neck, liver or kidney cancer.

This chain connects TRBV28 to TRBJ1-5; D unresolved. V was clipped by 2 bases and J by 7 bases, with 15 bases between them. Germline V gene sequence: CDR1 MDHEN, CDR2 SYDVKM. This CDR3 contains 15 residues. The CDR3 DNA follows: TGTGCCAGCAGTTTAGGGCACCGGTCGGGGCAGCCCCAGCATTTT. This translates into CASSLGHRSGQPQHF.

The chain combines TRBV6-5 with TRBJ2-5; 8 nucleotides agree with TRBD2. The germline V gene has CDR1 MNHEY and CDR2 SVGAGI. The CDR3 is made up of 14 amino acids. V shed 10 bases and J 6 bases; nucleotides not matched to a gene: 13. CDR3 nucleotides: TGTGCCACCCACCCCCCGGGAGGGGTACAGACCCAGTACTTC. Translated, it gives CATHPPGGVQTQYF.

The rearrangement links TRBV10-1 to TRBJ1-2, with D unclear. The CDR3 covers 10 residues. Germline loops: CDR1 WNHNN, CDR2 SYGVQD (reference sequence). Written as DNA, the CDR3 is TGCGCGCCGCTTAACTATGGCTACACCTTC. It encodes CAPLNYGYTF.

The CDR3 loop reads CASSLGVDTISTDTQYF. As DNA, the CDR3 is TGTGCCAGCAGCTTAGGTGTAGACACAATTAGCACAGATACGCAGTATTTT. The chain joins TRBV11-2 to TRBJ2-3; D is ambiguous. Germline V gene lookup returns CDR1 SGHAT and CDR2 FQNNGV. CDR3 length equals 17 residues. V was shortened by 1 base and J by 0 bases, with 14 bases between the two germline ends.

The genes are TRBV19 and TRBJ2-5; either TRBD1 or TRBD2 may fit D (5 bases each). Between the trimmed V and J ends, which lost 4 bases and 5 bases, there was a span of 14 bases. Germline values: CDR1 LNHDA, CDR2 SQIVND (reference sequence). The CDR3 is 14 amino acids. CDR3 nucleotide sequence: TGTGCCAGTAGTACCCGGGACCCCCGGGAGACCCAGTACTTC. Protein product: CASSTRDPRETQYF.

The chain has TRBV7-2 and TRBJ2-5; the D gene is possibly TRBD2 (6 bases). From germline, CDR1 is SGHTA and CDR2 FQGNSA. Trimming stripped 5 bases from V and 5 bases from J, with 15 bases between. The CDR3 spans 14 residues. The CDR3 coding sequence is TGTGCCAGCAGCGAGGGCGGGGCTGCTGAGACCCAGTACTTC. Translating gives CASSEGGAAETQYF.

The count of this clone is one. The chain links TRBV28 to TRBJ2-5; D remains ambiguous. With 2 bases removed from V and 5 bases from J, the gap between germline ends came to 9 bases. Per the germline V gene, CDR1 is MDHEN and CDR2 is SYDVKM. The CDR3 loop spans 13 amino acids. The CDR3 nucleotides are TGTGCCAGCAGTTTAGTCCTGGGGGAGACCCAGTACTTC. Translated, it gives CASSLVLGETQYF.

This clone was seen only once. The CDR3 nucleotides read TGTGCCAGCAGGGCCTCTGGGGCCAACGTCCTGACTTTC. Residues: CASRASGANVLTF. J is TRBJ2-6 and V is TRBV7-6, with D hard to call. Germline lookup yields CDR1 SGHVS and CDR2 FNYEAQ. The V and J ends lost 6 bases and 0 bases respectively, with 3 bases between them. This CDR3 is built from 13 residues.

This chain connects TRBV6-1 to TRBJ1-1; D is perhaps TRBD1 (6 bases). Germline CDR1 is MNHNS and CDR2 is SASEGT. The CDR3 is made up of 13 amino acids. V dropped 3 bases and J dropped 11 bases, with 16 bases sitting between them. The CDR3 spells CASSETFAGAAFF. CDR3 in DNA: TGTGCCAGCAGTGAGACCTTCGCGGGGGCTGCTTTCTTT.

The chain recombines TRBV28 with TRBJ2-7; D unresolved. V lost 5 bases, J lost 3 bases, and 11 bases lay in between. Germline CDR1 is MDHEN and CDR2 is SYDVKM. This CDR3 contains 13 residues. The CDR3 DNA reads TGTGCCAGCAGTCCTCCACGGATCTACGAGCAGTACTTC. Translated: CASSPPRIYEQYF.

This sequence joins TRBV28 and TRBJ2-5; possible D gene TRBD2, 6 bases. The V gene lost 6 bases and the J gene lost 4 bases, with 12 bases spanning the gap. Germline CDR1 and CDR2: MDHEN and SYDVKM. CDR3 length: 13 amino acids. In DNA, the CDR3 is TGTGCCAGCAGGACGGCGGGAAGAGAGACCCAGTACTTC. Translating gives CASRTAGRETQYF.

The chain combines TRBV19 with TRBJ2-1, with 9 nucleotides matching TRBD2. CDR1 and CDR2 (germline): LNHDA, SQIVND (reference sequence). CDR3 length equals 16 residues. V dropped 5 bases and J dropped 7; count of bases not matched to a gene: 12. For the CDR3, the DNA is TGTGCCAGTAGTCCGCGCTATGCGGGAGGGCCGAATGAGCAGTTCTTC. Protein product: CASSPRYAGGPNEQFF.

In DNA form, the CDR3 reads TGTGCCAGCAAAGGGGACATGGGTAAACTGTTTTTT. Translating it yields CASKGDMGKLFF. This chain joins TRBV6-6 and TRBJ1-4, with D maybe TRBD1 (6 bases). The CDR3 contains 12 residues. Trimming removed 7 bases at V and 11 bases at J, with 14 bases between. The germline V gene has CDR1 MNHNY and CDR2 SVGAGI (reference sequence).

The V and J genes are TRBV15 and TRBJ2-7; D is uncertain. V shed 1 base and J shed 2 bases, with 12 bases lying between them. Per the germline V gene, CDR1 is LNHNV and CDR2 is YYDKDF (reference sequence). This CDR3 has 15 residues. The DNA of the CDR3 is TGTGCCACCAGCAGAGGGAACTTAGGGACCTACGAGCAGTACTTC. Amino acids: CATSRGNLGTYEQYF.

The chain uses TRBV6-5 and TRBJ2-5, with D perhaps matching TRBD1 (6 bases). CDR1 is MNHEY and CDR2 is SVGAGI in the germline V gene. V shed 3 bases and J shed 5 bases, with 13 bases lying between them. The CDR3 has 14 amino acids. CDR3 sequence: CASSYRGMGETQYF. The CDR3 coding sequence is TGTGCCAGCAGTTATAGGGGGATGGGGGAGACCCAGTACTTC.

The chain links TRBV6-5 to TRBJ2-7; TRBD2 is a possible D gene (6 bases). The CDR3 covers 13 residues. CDR1 is MNHEY, CDR2 SVGAGI, per germline. The V and J ends lost 5 bases and 3 bases respectively, with 11 bases between them. Here the CDR3 reads CASSTGVGYEQYF. In DNA form, the CDR3 reads TGTGCCAGCAGTACGGGAGTCGGCTACGAGCAGTACTTC.

V is TRBV28 and J is TRBJ2-4; a possible D gene is TRBD1 (6 bases). Germline V gene data show CDR1 as MDHEN and CDR2 as SYDVKM. This CDR3 has 15 amino acids. Trimming pared 3 bases from V and 9 bases from J, leaving 18 bases between. As DNA, the CDR3 is TGTGCCAGCAGTTTTTTGGACAGTGGGATGGGCATTCAGTACTTC. Its protein is CASSFLDSGMGIQYF.

The chain employs TRBV7-2 and TRBJ1-1; no firm D call. Germline lookup yields CDR1 SGHTA and CDR2 FQGNSA. This CDR3 is built from 14 residues. V was clipped by 1 base and J by 1 base, with 7 bases between them. The CDR3 region is CASSLGLSNTEAFF. In nucleotides, the CDR3 is TGTGCCAGCAGCTTAGGTCTTTCGAACACTGAAGCTTTCTTT.